These 28 T cell receptor beta chains came from one sample sequenced in a study of blood T cell repertoires in COVID-19. TCRdb's copy holds only in-frame clones and misses some; the assay was immunoSEQ multiplex PCR. The sample has around 200,000 clones; roughly 80% are singletons. Sequencing used peripheral blood. All receptors derive from a human donor in a cohort sampled during active COVID-19.

J is TRBJ1-2 and V is TRBV4-2, with 7 nucleotides matching TRBD1. The junction had 8 bases not matched to a gene; V was cut back by 0 bases and J by 4 bases. Germline V gives CDR1 LGHNA, CDR2 YNFKEQ. The CDR3 extends over 16 amino acids. CDR3 bases: TGTGCCAGCAGCCAAGAGACGACCGACAGGGTCTATGGCTACACCTTC. It specifies CASSQETTDRVYGYTF.

CDR3 in DNA: TGCAGCGTAGGGACAGGGGAAAAACTGTTTTTT. It encodes CSVGTGEKLFF. The chain couples TRBV29-1 to TRBJ1-4; 9 nucleotides line up with TRBD1. The CDR3 is 11 amino acids. Unmatched junction bases numbered 1, after V lost 6 bases and J lost 8 bases. Germline V CDR1 and CDR2: SQVTM, ANQGSEA.

This sequence joins TRBV4-1 and TRBJ2-6, with D perhaps TRBD1 (7 bases). This CDR3 region has 18 residues. The germline CDR1 and CDR2 sequences are MGHRA and YSYEKL. With 3 bases removed from V and 4 bases from J, the gap between germline ends came to 19 bases. CDR3 in amino acids: CASSHEGLQGRGANVLTF. For the CDR3, the DNA is TGCGCCAGCAGCCACGAAGGACTACAGGGGAGAGGGGCCAACGTCCTGACTTTC.

The V and J genes are TRBV27 and TRBJ1-1, with 7 bases fitting TRBD1. V shed 2 bases and J 5 bases; nucleotides not matched to a gene: 2. Per the germline V gene, CDR1 is MNHEY and CDR2 is SMNVEV (reference sequence). CDR3 length: 13 amino acids. The CDR3 region is CASSLRGLTEAFF. CDR3 DNA sequence: TGTGCCAGCAGTTTAAGGGGGCTGACTGAAGCTTTCTTT.

This chain joins TRBV28 and TRBJ1-5; TRBD1 aligns across 9 bases. V trimming: 6 bases; J trimming: 4 bases; junction bases outside the gene matches: 13. The CDR3 runs 17 residues. CDR1 is MDHEN, CDR2 SYDVKM, per germline. The CDR3 region has the DNA TGTGCCAGCAGCTCCGATGGACAGGGGATGAGTAATCAGCCCCAGCATTTT. Residues: CASSSDGQGMSNQPQHF.

The chain carries TRBV4-3 and TRBJ2-6; 13 bases are shared with TRBD2. Germline lookup yields CDR1 LGHNA and CDR2 YSLEER. CDR3 size: 21 residues. J was trimmed by 1 base and V by 0 bases; bases with no gene match: 9. This CDR3 reads CASSQDRGLAGSQSGANVLTF. CDR3 sequence (DNA): TGCGCCAGCAGCCAAGATCGGGGACTAGCGGGAAGTCAGTCTGGGGCCAACGTCCTGACTTTC.

This clone was recorded a few times. V gene TRBV27 combines with J gene TRBJ2-3, with unresolved D. CDR1 and CDR2 from the germline V gene are MNHEY and SMNVEV (reference sequence). The V end lost 7 bases, the J end lost 2 bases, and 10 bases lay between the germline ends. This CDR3 contains 13 residues. The CDR3 reads CASTTHSTDTQYF. Written as DNA, the CDR3 is TGTGCCAGCACGACTCATTCCACAGATACGCAGTATTTT.

The CDR3 loop is CASSPRGAEQFF. For the CDR3, the DNA is TGTGCCAGCTCACCCAGGGGGGCTGAGCAGTTCTTC. The chain is built from TRBV18 and TRBJ2-1; possibly TRBD1 for D (7 bases). Germline values: CDR1 KGHSH, CDR2 LQKENI. This CDR3 contains 12 residues. V dropped 3 bases and J dropped 9 bases, with 9 bases sitting between them. The variable domain in full, with the rest retrieved from reference TRBV18 and TRBJ2-1, is NAGVMQNPRHLVRRRGQEARLRCSPMKGHSHVYWYRQLPEEGLKFMVYLQKENIIDESGMPKERFSAEFPKEGPSILRIQQVVRGDSAAYFCASSPRGAEQFFGPGTRLTVL.

V usage is TRBV5-4 and J usage is TRBJ2-5; the match to TRBD2 covers 14 bases. Trimming at V came to 0 bases and at J to 5 bases, leaving 3 bases not matched to a gene. This CDR3 is 16 amino acids long. The germline CDR1 and CDR2 sequences are SGHNT and YYREEE (reference sequence). The CDR3, as DNA: TGTGCCAGCAGCTTGGGACTAGCGGGAGGGCGGGAGACCCAGTACTTC. This gives the protein CASSLGLAGGRETQYF.

This clone came up a few times. The V call is TRBV19, the J call TRBJ1-2; a possible D gene is TRBD1 (5 bases). The CDR3 covers 13 residues. Germline V lookup: CDR1 LNHDA, CDR2 SQIVND (reference sequence). Trimming took 6 bases from V and 4 from J, leaving 12 bases between them. CDR3 region: CASRLDRTYGYTF. In nucleotides, the CDR3 is TGTGCCAGTAGACTTGACAGAACCTATGGCTACACCTTC.

The chain joins TRBV9 to TRBJ2-1; 7 nucleotides line up with TRBD2. Germline CDR1 reads SGDLS; CDR2 reads YYNGEE. Trimming at V came to 5 bases and at J to 0 bases, leaving 5 bases not matched to a gene. CDR3 length equals 15 residues. CDR3 amino acids: CASSPLADSYNEQFF. DNA of the CDR3: TGTGCCAGCAGTCCTCTAGCGGACTCCTACAATGAGCAGTTCTTC.

The chain combines TRBV18 with TRBJ2-7; a possible D gene is TRBD1 (7 bases). The germline V gene encodes CDR1 KGHSH and CDR2 LQKENI. The V end was cut by 5 bases, the J end by 6 bases, with 17 bases between. The CDR3 is made up of 14 amino acids. CDR3 residues: CASSTWTGGGEQYF. CDR3 sequence (DNA): TGTGCCAGCTCAACCTGGACAGGAGGGGGCGAGCAGTACTTC.

The sample holds one count of this clone. The chain joins TRBV7-8 to TRBJ1-1; D unresolved. There are 16 residues in the CDR3. CDR1 and CDR2 from the germline V gene are SGHVS and FQNEAQ. Trimming shortened V by 1 base and J by 0 bases, and 12 bases separated the two germline ends. CDR3 sequence: CASSLGLLQLNTEAFF. CDR3 bases: TGTGCCAGCAGCTTAGGTCTGTTACAGCTGAACACTGAAGCTTTCTTT.

In its sample, this clone was seen a few times. The V call is TRBV27, the J call TRBJ1-1, with D unclear. This CDR3 spans 15 amino acids. Trimming pared 3 bases from V and 3 bases from J, leaving 14 bases between. Looked up from germline, CDR1 is MNHEY and CDR2 is SMNVEV (reference sequence). The CDR3 bases are TGTGCCAGCAGTTTTTTGGGAGGAGGCGACACTGAAGCTTTCTTT. Its protein product is CASSFLGGGDTEAFF.

The chain has TRBV7-2 and TRBJ2-7; 16 positions match TRBD2. V was pared by 1 base and J by 7 bases, with 10 bases of the junction left unmatched. From germline, CDR1 is SGHTA and CDR2 FQGNSA. The CDR3 has 18 amino acids. Here the CDR3 DNA reads TGTGCCAGCAGCTTAGATAGGCCGGGACTAGCGGGAGGGTTTGAGCAGTACTTC. This translates into CASSLDRPGLAGGFEQYF. Full variable domain (rest looked up from reference TRBV7-2 and TRBJ2-7): GAGVSQSPSNKVTEKGKDVELRCDPISGHTALYWYRQSLGQGLEFLIYFQGNSAPDKSGLPSDRFSAERTGGSVSTLTIQRTQQEDSAVYLCASSLDRPGLAGGFEQYFGPGTRLTVT.

The J gene is TRBJ1-2, the V gene TRBV15; TRBD1 aligns across 9 bases. Germline lookup yields CDR1 LNHNV and CDR2 YYDKDF (reference sequence). The J segment lost 5 bases and the V segment lost 0 bases, leaving 7 bases of the junction unmatched. The CDR3 extends over 16 amino acids. The CDR3 spells CATSRDRGQGAYGYTF. The CDR3 coding sequence is TGTGCCACCAGCAGAGATCGGGGACAGGGAGCATATGGCTACACCTTC.

The genes are TRBV29-1 and TRBJ1-1, with a weak D call TRBD1 (6 bases). The CDR3 consists of 13 residues. V was trimmed by 7 bases and J by 1 base, leaving 13 bases between them. Germline V gene data show CDR1 as SQVTM and CDR2 as ANQGSEA. The CDR3 loop is CSARTAKNTEAFF. Here the CDR3 DNA reads TGCAGCGCCCGGACAGCTAAGAACACTGAAGCTTTCTTT.

The chain carries TRBV27 and TRBJ1-1, with D maybe TRBD1 (6 bases). The CDR3 extends over 15 amino acids. The V end was cut by 3 bases, the J end by 1 base, with 12 bases between. CDR1 is MNHEY, CDR2 SMNVEV, per germline (reference sequence). The CDR3 sequence: CASSFQGRANTEAFF. CDR3 nucleotides: TGTGCCAGCAGTTTTCAGGGGCGCGCGAACACTGAAGCTTTCTTT.

This clone showed up just a few times. The rearrangement links TRBV3-1 (or the pseudogene TRBV3-2) to TRBJ1-6; D gene unclear. This CDR3 has 18 amino acids. The germline V gene encodes CDR1 LGHDT and CDR2 YNNKEL (reference sequence). Trimming left V 4 bases short and J 0 bases short, with 16 bases between. The CDR3 spells CASSPPRLGSSYNSPLHF. As DNA, the CDR3 is TGTGCCAGCAGCCCCCCCAGGCTTGGGAGCTCCTATAATTCACCCCTCCACTTT.

This chain joins TRBV3-1 (or the pseudogene TRBV3-2) and TRBJ1-3; D is perhaps TRBD1 (5 bases). This CDR3 spans 16 amino acids. The germline V and J ends were trimmed by 0 bases and 5 bases, with 14 bases remaining between them. CDR1 LGHDT and CDR2 YNNKEL come from the germline V gene (reference sequence). CDR3 sequence: CASSQDPGGTRNTIYF. The CDR3 DNA reads TGTGCCAGCAGCCAAGATCCCGGGGGGACTAGAAACACCATATATTTT.

This rearrangement joins TRBV9 to TRBJ2-7, with 9 bases lining up with TRBD2. Losses at the gene ends were 0 bases for V and 5 bases for J; bases not matched to a gene: 6. The CDR3 consists of 15 residues. The germline V gene encodes CDR1 SGDLS and CDR2 YYNGEE. CDR3 protein: CASSVGAGGLNEQYF. The DNA of the CDR3 is TGTGCCAGCAGCGTAGGGGCGGGAGGGTTAAACGAGCAGTACTTC.

V and J are TRBV29-1 and TRBJ2-7; 15 bases agree with TRBD2. CDR1 SQVTM and CDR2 ANQGSEA come from the germline V gene. The V gene end was trimmed by 4 bases and the J gene end by 2 bases; junction bases not matched to a gene: 6. CDR3 length: 16 amino acids. CDR3 residues: CSVGGTSGRFPYEQYF. CDR3 DNA sequence: TGCAGCGTTGGGGGGACTAGCGGGAGGTTCCCCTACGAGCAGTACTTC.

The genes are TRBV11-2 and TRBJ2-1; D is ambiguous. The CDR3 is 15 amino acids. V lost 0 bases and J lost 0, with 6 bases in between. Germline CDR1 SGHAT, CDR2 FQNNGV. The CDR3: CASSLERSSYNEQFF. CDR3 nucleotides: TGTGCCAGCAGCTTAGAGCGGAGCTCCTACAATGAGCAGTTCTTC.

This clone was picked up a small number of times. This chain uses TRBV25-1 with TRBJ2-6; D uncertain. The ends were cut back, 5 bases at V and 3 bases at J, with 5 bases in the middle. Germline CDR1 MGHDK, CDR2 SYGVNS. The CDR3 is 13 amino acids. CDR3 bases: TGTGCCAGCAGTTATTTTGGGGCCAACGTCCTGACTTTC. Amino acid sequence: CASSYFGANVLTF.

V usage is TRBV3-1 (or the pseudogene TRBV3-2) and J usage is TRBJ2-5; 13 bases agree with TRBD2. The junction had 3 bases not matched to a gene; V was cut back by 4 bases and J by 7 bases. There are 14 residues in the CDR3. CDR1 and CDR2 from the germline V gene are LGHDT and YNNKEL (reference sequence). CDR3 region: CASSLTSGGGTQYF. CDR3 coding DNA: TGTGCCAGCAGCCTAACTAGCGGGGGGGGGACCCAGTACTTC.

The chain combines TRBV5-4 with TRBJ2-7; TRBD2 matches 7 bases. The V and J ends lost 4 bases and 3 bases, in that order; junction bases with no gene match: 7. The CDR3 extends over 14 amino acids. Germline V gene data show CDR1 as SGHNT and CDR2 as YYREEE (reference sequence). This CDR3 is CASSRDGGYYEQYF. In nucleotides, the CDR3 is TGTGCCAGCAGCAGGGACGGGGGGTACTACGAGCAGTACTTC.

In DNA, the CDR3 is TGTGCCGTCTCGCGGGGGCAGGGATCCGGCTACACCTTC. Translated, it gives CAVSRGQGSGYTF. The chain carries TRBV19 and TRBJ1-2, with D maybe TRBD1 (6 bases). Trimming removed 11 bases at V and 8 bases at J, with 21 bases between. The CDR3 covers 13 residues. Germline V lookup: CDR1 LNHDA, CDR2 SQIVND (reference sequence).

The chain recombines TRBV18 with TRBJ2-3; 7 bases match TRBD1. Germline loops: CDR1 KGHSH, CDR2 LQKENI. Trimming cost V 3 bases and J 6 bases; bases outside gene matches: 6. The CDR3 totals 14 residues. The CDR3 reads CASSPDRVTDTQYF. CDR3 sequence (DNA): TGTGCCAGCTCACCCGACAGGGTGACGGATACGCAGTATTTT.